The 31 T cell receptor beta chains listed next were all sequenced from one sample in a study of beta chain features in type 1 diabetes. The investigators reverse transcribed all of the isolated RNA, so they sequenced expressed TCRB transcripts. Only in-frame clones appear in the TCRdb table, and some are missing; sequencing was by immunoSEQ multiplex PCR. The sample consists of 200,000 to 250,000 clones, 9% to 10% of them appearing once. The sequenced sample consisted of naive CD4+ T cells from blood. The receptor source for this set is a woman aged 18-29 years in good health.

V gene TRBV6-6 combines with J gene TRBJ2-2, with 7 nucleotides matching TRBD1. The germline CDR1 and CDR2 sequences are MNHNY and SVGAGI (reference sequence). The CDR3 covers 14 residues. With V trimmed by 7 bases and J by 13 bases, 15 bases remained unmatched. In DNA form, the CDR3 reads TGTGCCAGCAATAAACCTACTACAGGGGTGGTGCTGTTTTTT. Its protein product is CASNKPTTGVVLFF.

The genes are TRBV5-6 and TRBJ1-1; TRBD1 is a possible D gene (5 bases). Germline CDR1 reads SGHDT; CDR2 reads YYEEEE. Between the trimmed V and J ends, which lost 2 bases and 1 base, there was a span of 9 bases. The CDR3 is 14 residues long. The CDR3 protein is CASSFGRANTEAFF. CDR3 coding DNA: TGTGCCAGCAGCTTCGGCAGGGCGAACACTGAAGCTTTCTTT.

The chain has TRBV6-1 and TRBJ2-7, with 11 bases fitting TRBD1. The CDR3 totals 14 residues. Germline lookup yields CDR1 MNHNS and CDR2 SASEGT. V gave up 6 bases and J gave up 2 bases; unmatched junction bases: 3. The CDR3 loop is CASRRDRGTYEQYF. CDR3 sequence (DNA): TGTGCCAGCAGACGGGACAGGGGGACCTACGAGCAGTACTTC.

This clone was detected a few times. The chain recombines TRBV6-1 with TRBJ2-7; TRBD1 matches 7 bases. V trimming: 2 bases; J trimming: 6 bases; junction bases outside the gene matches: 7. There are 14 residues in the CDR3. Germline V lookup: CDR1 MNHNS, CDR2 SASEGT. Written as DNA, the CDR3 is TGTGCCAGCAGTGAAATAGGACAGGTCCGCGAGCAGTACTTC. Its protein product is CASSEIGQVREQYF.

This clone turned up a few times. This chain links TRBV4-2 with TRBJ2-6; 7 nucleotides agree with TRBD1. V lost 2 bases and J lost 2; bases outside the gene matches: 3. The CDR3 extends over 16 amino acids. Looked up from germline, CDR1 is LGHNA and CDR2 is YNFKEQ. CDR3 sequence (DNA): TGTGCCAGCAGCCAACCCCAGGGGGCTGGGGCCAACGTCCTGACTTTC. It translates to CASSQPQGAGANVLTF.

This clone was seen more than once but under ten times. The chain carries TRBV19 and TRBJ2-5, with 9 bases that match TRBD2. This CDR3 contains 16 residues. Germline trimming cut 1 base from V and 1 base from J; bases unmatched to any gene: 4. Germline values: CDR1 LNHDA, CDR2 SQIVND (reference sequence). The CDR3 reads CASSIGGSGGQETQYF. CDR3 DNA sequence: TGTGCCAGTAGTATAGGCGGTAGCGGGGGCCAAGAGACCCAGTACTTC.

At least ten counts were recorded for this clone. The rearrangement uses TRBV14 and TRBJ2-1; 7 nucleotides align to TRBD2. V trimming: 1 base; J trimming: 7 bases; junction bases outside the gene matches: 7. The CDR3 contains 15 residues. Germline V CDR1 and CDR2: SGHDN, FVKESK. CDR3 DNA: TGTGCCAGCAGCCAAGCGCGGGAGAAGGCTAATGAGCAGTTCTTC. Translated, it gives CASSQAREKANEQFF.

Only a few counts were recorded for this clone. The chain is built from TRBV29-1 and TRBJ1-2, with D possibly TRBD1 on 5 matching bases. The CDR3 sequence is 12 residues long. Looked up from germline, CDR1 is SQVTM and CDR2 is ANQGSEA. V was shortened by 6 bases and J by 1 base, with 9 bases between the two germline ends. The CDR3 loop is CSVETVNYGYTF. The CDR3 bases are TGCAGCGTCGAGACAGTTAACTATGGCTACACCTTC.

Concerning this clone: The junction and the germline gene differ at one end; a read error may be behind it. This chain links TRBV2 with TRBJ1-1; TRBD1 matches 10 bases. Germline assignment: CDR1 SNHLY and CDR2 FYNNEI. The CDR3 sequence is 13 residues long. The CDR3 here is CASSEDLGQGWIF. The CDR3, as DNA: TGTGCCAGCAGTGAAGACCTGGGACAGGGGTGGATCTTT.

This clone has more than one count but fewer than ten. This sequence joins TRBV5-1 and TRBJ2-2; possibly TRBD2 for D (5 bases). Germline V gene sequence: CDR1 SGHRS, CDR2 YFSETQ. The CDR3 has 14 residues. V gave up 5 bases and J gave up 6 bases, with 14 bases separating them. The DNA of the CDR3 is TGCGCCAGCAGTATCCGGGAAGGGCCCGGGGAGCTGTTTTTT. Residues: CASSIREGPGELFF. The full variable domain, its missing parts supplied by reference TRBV5-1 and TRBJ2-2, is KAGVTQTPRYLIKTRGQQVTLSCSPISGHRSVSWYQQTPGQGLQFLFEYFSETQRNKGNFPGRFSGRQFSNSRSEMNVSTLELGDSALYLCASSIREGPGELFFGEGSRLTVL.

As to this clone: The sample carries other DNA sequences with the same CDR3. The chain is built from TRBV30 and TRBJ2-5; a weak D match, TRBD1 (5 bases). The CDR3 spans 13 residues. V dropped 0 bases and J dropped 4 bases, with 9 bases sitting between them. Germline CDR1 GTSNPN, CDR2 SVGIG (reference sequence). The CDR3 DNA sequence: TGTGCCTGGAGTGTACCAGGGCTAGAGACCCAGTACTTC. Amino acids: CAWSVPGLETQYF.

This clone was counted at least ten times. The chain employs TRBV7-9 and TRBJ2-7, with D maybe TRBD1 (5 bases). The ends were cut back, 2 bases at V and 0 bases at J, with 8 bases in the middle. There are 14 residues in the CDR3. Germline assignment: CDR1 SEHNR and CDR2 FQNEAQ (reference sequence). Here the CDR3 DNA reads TGTGCCAGCAGCTTACAGGGCTCCTCCTACGAGCAGTACTTC. It is translated as CASSLQGSSYEQYF.

In its sample, this clone was seen a few times. The V and J genes are TRBV18 and TRBJ2-7, with 13 bases that match TRBD2. The CDR3 runs 15 residues. Germline CDR1 and CDR2: KGHSH and LQKENI. Trimming removed 2 bases from V and 2 bases from J; junction bases left unmatched: 0. CDR3 nucleotide sequence: TGTGCCAGCTCACCAGGGACTAGCGGGGCCTACGAGCAGTACTTC. Translation gives CASSPGTSGAYEQYF.

The chain recombines TRBV20-1 with TRBJ2-7; TRBD1 agrees at 7 bases. V lost 6 bases, J lost 4 bases, and 3 bases stayed unmatched. Germline CDR1 DFQATT, CDR2 SNEGSKA (reference sequence). This CDR3 spans 11 amino acids. Here the CDR3 reads CSAKQGYEQYF. DNA for the CDR3: TGCAGTGCGAAACAGGGGTACGAGCAGTACTTC.

The chain couples TRBV5-1 to TRBJ2-1; TRBD2 aligns across 9 bases. Germline V gives CDR1 SGHRS, CDR2 YFSETQ. The trim removed 2 bases at V and 5 bases at J, leaving 11 bases unmatched. The CDR3 totals 17 residues. Here the CDR3 reads CASSFQTSGLGHNEQFF. DNA of the CDR3: TGCGCCAGCAGCTTCCAAACTAGCGGGCTCGGACACAATGAGCAGTTCTTC.

This clone occurred a few times. The chain's CDR3 is CASSSNSPGRLDYSNQPQHF. The CDR3 DNA follows: TGTGCCAGCAGTTCTAACTCCCCCGGGCGCCTAGACTATAGCAATCAGCCCCAGCATTTT. J is TRBJ1-5 and V is TRBV7-8, with D uncertain. The CDR3 has 20 residues. Trimming took 6 bases from V and 0 from J, leaving 27 bases between them. Germline V gives CDR1 SGHVS, CDR2 FQNEAQ.

This chain links TRBV30 with TRBJ2-3, with D perhaps matching TRBD2 (6 bases). With 2 bases removed from V and 7 bases from J, the gap between germline ends came to 25 bases. Germline CDR1 and CDR2: GTSNPN and SVGIG (reference sequence). The CDR3 extends over 17 amino acids. CDR3 DNA sequence: TGTGCCTGGAGTATTGGGGGGTCTCGTATTTGGACAAATACGCAGTATTTT. Translating gives CAWSIGGSRIWTNTQYF. Variable domain in full (rest from reference TRBV30 and TRBJ2-3): SQTIHQWPATLVQPVGSPLSLECTVEGTSNPNLYWYRQAAGRGLQLLFYSVGIGQISSEVPQNLSASRPQDRQFILSSKKLLLSDSGFYLCAWSIGGSRIWTNTQYFGPGTRLTVL.

This chain joins TRBV14 and TRBJ2-1; D remains unclear. V lost 5 bases and J lost 0, with 14 bases in between. This CDR3 contains 16 residues. Germline CDR1 SGHDN, CDR2 FVKESK. The CDR3 sequence is CASSFQEYSSYNEQFF. The CDR3 DNA reads as TGTGCCAGCAGCTTTCAGGAATATAGCTCCTACAATGAGCAGTTCTTC.

The CDR3 region is CASSLGELQDTQYF. The CDR3 DNA reads as TGCGCCAGCAGCTTGGGGGAGCTTCAAGATACGCAGTATTTT. The chain employs TRBV5-1 and TRBJ2-3; D might be TRBD2 (5 bases). The ends were cut back, 0 bases at V and 5 bases at J, with 10 bases in the middle. This CDR3 region has 14 residues. CDR1 is SGHRS and CDR2 is YFSETQ in the germline V gene.

This clone occurred a few times. The V call is TRBV30, the J call TRBJ1-1, with a tentative D call TRBD1 (5 bases). Germline V gene sequence: CDR1 GTSNPN, CDR2 SVGIG (reference sequence). V was clipped by 2 bases and J by 7 bases, with 8 bases between them. The length of the CDR3 is 11 residues. CDR3: CAWSIDSEAFF. CDR3 nucleotide sequence: TGTGCCTGGAGTATAGACAGTGAAGCTTTCTTT. Together with reference TRBV30 and TRBJ1-1, the CDR3 gives the full variable domain: SQTIHQWPATLVQPVGSPLSLECTVEGTSNPNLYWYRQAAGRGLQLLFYSVGIGQISSEVPQNLSASRPQDRQFILSSKKLLLSDSGFYLCAWSIDSEAFFGQGTRLTVV.

This clone was observed a few times. The gene calls are TRBV28 and TRBJ2-2, with TRBD1 matching over 10 bases. The length of the CDR3 is 16 residues. Trimming cost V 5 bases and J 2 bases; bases outside gene matches: 5. Germline CDR1 is MDHEN and CDR2 is SYDVKM. The CDR3 nucleotides are TGTGCCAGCAGTCGGGACAGGGGAAAAAACACCGGGGAGCTGTTTTTT. Encoded protein: CASSRDRGKNTGELFF.

The chain uses TRBV2 and TRBJ2-7; 7 nucleotides line up with TRBD2. This CDR3 spans 15 amino acids. The J segment lost 3 bases and the V segment lost 1 base, leaving 6 bases of the junction unmatched. Germline assignment: CDR1 SNHLY and CDR2 FYNNEI. The CDR3 DNA follows: TGTGCCAGCAGTGAAGTGTCCTGGGGGGGCTACGAGCAGTACTTC. It encodes CASSEVSWGGYEQYF.

In this sample, this clone turned up a few times. This sequence joins TRBV5-1 and TRBJ2-4; tentatively, D is TRBD2 (5 bases). The CDR3 has 13 amino acids. In germline, CDR1 is SGHRS, CDR2 YFSETQ. V lost 3 bases, J lost 5 bases, and 9 bases lay in between. The CDR3 sequence: CASSSGGQNIQYF. CDR3 DNA: TGCGCCAGCAGCTCCGGAGGTCAAAACATTCAGTACTTC.

This clone has only a few counts. V is TRBV14 and J is TRBJ1-2; D might be TRBD1 (6 bases). This CDR3 contains 19 residues. Trimming took off 2 bases at V and 2 bases at J, with 24 bases between the two ends. Germline assignment: CDR1 SGHDN and CDR2 FVKESK. In DNA form, the CDR3 reads TGTGCCAGCAGCCAACCTACGTACAGGGTAGTGTTGCTGAACTATGGCTACACCTTC. This codes for CASSQPTYRVVLLNYGYTF. The full variable domain, rest sourced from reference TRBV14 and TRBJ1-2, is EAGVTQFPSHSVIEKGQTVTLRCDPISGHDNLYWYRRVMGKEIKFLLHFVKESKQDESGMPNNRFLAERTGGTYSTLKVQPAELEDSGVYFCASSQPTYRVVLLNYGYTFGSGTRLTVV.

This clone has a handful of counts. The chain carries TRBV27 and TRBJ2-1; 8 nucleotides line up with TRBD2. With V trimmed by 6 bases and J by 12 bases, 4 bases remained unmatched. Looked up from germline, CDR1 is MNHEY and CDR2 is SMNVEV (reference sequence). CDR3 length: 11 amino acids. The CDR3: CASSPGTRQFF. Here the CDR3 DNA reads TGTGCCAGCAGCCCCGGGACTAGGCAGTTCTTC.

The genes are TRBV7-8 and TRBJ2-7, with TRBD1 identical over 8 bases. The CDR3 sequence is 14 residues long. Per the germline V gene, CDR1 is SGHVS and CDR2 is FQNEAQ. With 5 bases clipped from V and 5 bases from J, the junction kept 8 bases outside the gene matches. The CDR3 sequence: CASSPRDRPNEQYF. Here the CDR3 DNA reads TGTGCCAGCAGCCCCCGGGACAGGCCCAACGAGCAGTACTTC. Looking up the rest from reference TRBV7-8 and TRBJ2-7 gives the full variable domain: GAGVSQSPRYKVAKRGQDVALRCDPISGHVSLFWYQQALGQGPEFLTYFQNEAQLDKSGLPSDRFFAERPEGSVSTLKIQRTQQEDSAVYLCASSPRDRPNEQYFGPGTRLTVT.

The chain combines TRBV6-5 with TRBJ2-1; 11 nucleotides align to TRBD2. With 8 bases clipped from V and 7 bases from J, the junction kept 10 bases outside the gene matches. The germline V gene encodes CDR1 MNHEY and CDR2 SVGAGI. This CDR3 region has 15 residues. The DNA for the CDR3 is TGTGCCAGCCATAAGGGGACTAGCGGCTTTAATGAGCAGTTCTTC. The encoded protein is CASHKGTSGFNEQFF.

The rearrangement joins TRBV18 to TRBJ1-2, with 9 bases that match TRBD1. The trim removed 3 bases at V and 4 bases at J, leaving 6 bases unmatched. Germline CDR1 KGHSH, CDR2 LQKENI. There are 15 residues in the CDR3. As DNA, the CDR3 is TGTGCCAGCTCACCCAGGACAGGGGACGCCTATGGCTACACCTTC. This translates into CASSPRTGDAYGYTF.

On this clone: Germline is not matched at one junction end, which may reflect a read error. The gene calls are TRBV12-5 and TRBJ2-3, with 8 bases identical to TRBD1. Germline V gene lookup returns CDR1 LGHNT and CDR2 FRNRAP. This CDR3 has 15 amino acids. CDR3 sequence (DNA): TGTGCTAGTGGTTCGACAGGGGCCGGCACCGATACGCAGTATTTT. This sequence encodes CASGSTGAGTDTQYF.

This clone has only a few counts. The V call is TRBV11-3, the J call TRBJ2-7, with D possibly matching TRBD2 (6 bases). The CDR3 is 15 residues long. The V gene lost 4 bases and the J gene lost 3 bases, with 16 bases spanning the gap. Germline V lookup: CDR1 SGHNT, CDR2 YENEEA. CDR3 in amino acids: CASSSGLSNHYEQYF. The CDR3 DNA is TGTGCCAGCAGCTCCGGACTATCCAACCACTACGAGCAGTACTTC.

The gene calls are TRBV6-6 and TRBJ2-4; D perhaps matches TRBD1 (6 bases). V lost 2 bases and J 1 base, leaving 12 bases between the germline ends. The CDR3 has 16 amino acids. Germline V lookup: CDR1 MNHNY, CDR2 SVGAGI (reference sequence). The CDR3 loop reads CASSYRFQGAKNIQYF. CDR3 DNA: TGTGCCAGCAGTTACCGGTTCCAGGGGGCCAAAAACATTCAGTACTTC.